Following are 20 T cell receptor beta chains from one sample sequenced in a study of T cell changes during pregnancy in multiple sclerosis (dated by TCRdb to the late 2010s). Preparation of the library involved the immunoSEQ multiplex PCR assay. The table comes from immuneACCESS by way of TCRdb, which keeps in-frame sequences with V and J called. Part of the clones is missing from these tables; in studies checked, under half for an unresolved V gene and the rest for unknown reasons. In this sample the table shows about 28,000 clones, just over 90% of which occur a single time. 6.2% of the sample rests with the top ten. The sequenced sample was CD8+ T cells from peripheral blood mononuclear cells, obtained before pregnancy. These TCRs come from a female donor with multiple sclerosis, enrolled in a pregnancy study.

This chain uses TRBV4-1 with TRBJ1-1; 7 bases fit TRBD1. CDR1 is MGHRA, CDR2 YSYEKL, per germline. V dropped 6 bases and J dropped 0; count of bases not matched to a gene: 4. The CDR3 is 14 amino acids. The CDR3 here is CASSRQGLNTEAFF. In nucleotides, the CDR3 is TGCGCCAGCAGTCGACAGGGATTGAACACTGAAGCTTTCTTT.

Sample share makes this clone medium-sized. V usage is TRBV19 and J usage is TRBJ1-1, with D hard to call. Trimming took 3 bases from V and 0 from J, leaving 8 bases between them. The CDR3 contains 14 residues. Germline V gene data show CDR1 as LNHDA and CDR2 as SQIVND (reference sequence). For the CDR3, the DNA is TGTGCCAGTAGTATCCCCCAAATGAACACTGAAGCTTTCTTT. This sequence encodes CASSIPQMNTEAFF.

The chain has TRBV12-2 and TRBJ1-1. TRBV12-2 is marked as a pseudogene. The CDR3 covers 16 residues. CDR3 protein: CASRLFAAQVNTEAFF. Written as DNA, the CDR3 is TGTGCAAGTCGCTTATTTGCGGCCCAAGTGAACACTGAAGCTTTCTTT.

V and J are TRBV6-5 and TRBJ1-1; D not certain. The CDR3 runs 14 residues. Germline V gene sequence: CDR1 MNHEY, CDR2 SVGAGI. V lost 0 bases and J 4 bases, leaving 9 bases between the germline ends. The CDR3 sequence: CASSYSTWATEAFF. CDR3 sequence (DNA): TGTGCCAGCAGTTACTCGACCTGGGCCACTGAAGCTTTCTTT.

The CDR3 DNA follows: TGTGCCAGCAGCCCCGTAGCCTACGAGCAGTACTTC. Its translation is CASSPVAYEQYF. The V call is TRBV11-2, the J call TRBJ2-7, with unresolved D. Germline lookup yields CDR1 SGHAT and CDR2 FQNNGV. The CDR3 extends over 12 amino acids. Trimming took off 5 bases at V and 2 bases at J, with 7 bases between the two ends. The full variable domain, its missing parts supplied by reference TRBV11-2 and TRBJ2-7, is EAGVAQSPRYKIIEKRQSVAFWCNPISGHATLYWYQQILGQGPKLLIQFQNNGVVDDSQLPKDRFSAERLKGVDSTLKIQPAKLEDSAVYLCASSPVAYEQYFGPGTRLTVT.

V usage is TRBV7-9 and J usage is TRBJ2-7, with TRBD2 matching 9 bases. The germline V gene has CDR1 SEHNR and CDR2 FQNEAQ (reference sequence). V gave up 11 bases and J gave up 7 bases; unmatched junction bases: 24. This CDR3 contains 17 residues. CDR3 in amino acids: CASGWQGGDSGSREQYF. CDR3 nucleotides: TGTGCCTCCGGATGGCAGGGAGGAGATAGCGGGAGTCGTGAGCAGTACTTC. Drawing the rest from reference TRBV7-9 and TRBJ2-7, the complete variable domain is DTGVSQNPRHKITKRGQNVTFRCDPISEHNRLYWYRQTLGQGPEFLTYFQNEAQLEKSRLLSDRFSAERPKGSFSTLEIQRTEQGDSAMYLCASGWQGGDSGSREQYFGPGTRLTVT.

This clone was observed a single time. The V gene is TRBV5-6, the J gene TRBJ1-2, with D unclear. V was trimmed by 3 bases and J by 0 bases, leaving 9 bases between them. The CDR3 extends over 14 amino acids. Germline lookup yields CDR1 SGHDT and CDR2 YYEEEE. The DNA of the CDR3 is TGTGCCAGCAGCTCGCCAGAATCTAACTATGGCTACACCTTC. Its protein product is CASSSPESNYGYTF.

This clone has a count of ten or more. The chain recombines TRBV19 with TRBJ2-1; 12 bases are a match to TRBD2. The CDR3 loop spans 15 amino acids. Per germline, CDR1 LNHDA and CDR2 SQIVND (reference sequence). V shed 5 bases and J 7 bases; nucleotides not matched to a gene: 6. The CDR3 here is CASSPWTSGKNEQFF. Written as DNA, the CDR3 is TGTGCCAGTAGTCCCTGGACTAGCGGGAAGAATGAGCAGTTCTTC.

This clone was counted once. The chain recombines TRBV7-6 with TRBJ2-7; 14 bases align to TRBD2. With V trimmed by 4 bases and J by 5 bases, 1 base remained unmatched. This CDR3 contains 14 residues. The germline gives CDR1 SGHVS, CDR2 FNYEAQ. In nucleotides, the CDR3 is TGTGCCAGCAGCTCGGGACTAGCGGGAGACGAGCAGTACTTC. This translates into CASSSGLAGDEQYF.

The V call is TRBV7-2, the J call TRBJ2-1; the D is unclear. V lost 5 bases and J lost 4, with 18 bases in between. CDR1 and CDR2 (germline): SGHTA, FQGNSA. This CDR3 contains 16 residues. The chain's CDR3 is CASSISPRGLYNEQFF. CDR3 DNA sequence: TGTGCCAGCAGCATCAGCCCAAGAGGCTTATACAATGAGCAGTTCTTC.

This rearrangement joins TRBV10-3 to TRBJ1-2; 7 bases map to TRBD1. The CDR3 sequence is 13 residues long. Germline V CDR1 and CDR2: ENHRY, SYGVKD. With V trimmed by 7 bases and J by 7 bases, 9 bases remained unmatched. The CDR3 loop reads CAITDREWSGYTF. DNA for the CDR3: TGTGCCATCACCGACAGGGAGTGGAGTGGCTACACCTTC.

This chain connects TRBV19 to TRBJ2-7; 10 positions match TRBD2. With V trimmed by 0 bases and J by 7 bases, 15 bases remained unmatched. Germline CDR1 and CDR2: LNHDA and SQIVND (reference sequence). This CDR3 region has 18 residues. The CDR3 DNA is TGTGCCAGTAGTATAGATCTAGCGGGAGTTCGGGGGGTAGGGGAGCAGTACTTC. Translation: CASSIDLAGVRGVGEQYF.

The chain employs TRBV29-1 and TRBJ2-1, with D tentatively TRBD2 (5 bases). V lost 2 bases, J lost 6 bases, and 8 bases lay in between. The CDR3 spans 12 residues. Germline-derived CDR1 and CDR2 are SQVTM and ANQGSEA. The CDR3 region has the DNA TGCAGCGTTGAATTGGGGAGCAATGAGCAGTTCTTC. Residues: CSVELGSNEQFF.

CDR3 in amino acids: CASSLRGDDSYEQYF. The CDR3 bases are TGTGCCAGTAGCCTCAGGGGGGACGACTCCTACGAGCAGTACTTC. The rearrangement links TRBV19 to TRBJ2-7, with D perhaps TRBD1 (7 bases). Trimming pared 6 bases from V and 0 bases from J, leaving 15 bases between. This CDR3 contains 15 residues. The germline CDR1 and CDR2 sequences are LNHDA and SQIVND (reference sequence).

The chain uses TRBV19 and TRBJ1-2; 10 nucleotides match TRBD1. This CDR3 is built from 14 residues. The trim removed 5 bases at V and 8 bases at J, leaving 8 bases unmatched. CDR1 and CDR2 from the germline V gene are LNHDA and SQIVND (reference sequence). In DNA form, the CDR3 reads TGTGCCAGTAGTCCCAGACAGGGGGCAGGAGGCTACACCTTC. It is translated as CASSPRQGAGGYTF.

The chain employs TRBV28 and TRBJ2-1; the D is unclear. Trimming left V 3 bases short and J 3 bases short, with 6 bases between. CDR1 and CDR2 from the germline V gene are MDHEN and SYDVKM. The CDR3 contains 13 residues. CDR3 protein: CASSFQNYNEQFF. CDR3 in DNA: TGTGCCAGCAGTTTCCAGAACTACAATGAGCAGTTCTTC. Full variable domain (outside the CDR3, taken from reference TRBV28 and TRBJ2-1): DVKVTQSSRYLVKRTGEKVFLECVQDMDHENMFWYRQDPGLGLRLIYFSYDVKMKEKGDIPEGYSVSREKKERFSLILESASTNQTSMYLCASSFQNYNEQFFGPGTRLTVL.

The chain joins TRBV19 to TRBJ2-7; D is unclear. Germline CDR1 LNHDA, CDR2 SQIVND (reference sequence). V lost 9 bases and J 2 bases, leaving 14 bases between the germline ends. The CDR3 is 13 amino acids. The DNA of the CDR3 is TGTGCCAGCCGAATTGCAGGCACCTACGAGCAGTACTTC. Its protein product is CASRIAGTYEQYF.

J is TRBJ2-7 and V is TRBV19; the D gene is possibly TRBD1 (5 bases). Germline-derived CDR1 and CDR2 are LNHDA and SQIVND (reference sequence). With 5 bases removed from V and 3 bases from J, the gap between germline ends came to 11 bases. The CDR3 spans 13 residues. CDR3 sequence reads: CASSGLGDYEQYF. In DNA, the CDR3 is TGTGCCAGTAGTGGGCTAGGGGACTACGAGCAGTACTTC.

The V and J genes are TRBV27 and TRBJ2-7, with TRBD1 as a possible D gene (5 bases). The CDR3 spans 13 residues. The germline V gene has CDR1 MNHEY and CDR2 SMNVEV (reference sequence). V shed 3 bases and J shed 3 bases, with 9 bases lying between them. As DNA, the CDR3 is TGTGCCAGCAGTTTTTCCCAGGGCTACGAGCAGTACTTC. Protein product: CASSFSQGYEQYF.

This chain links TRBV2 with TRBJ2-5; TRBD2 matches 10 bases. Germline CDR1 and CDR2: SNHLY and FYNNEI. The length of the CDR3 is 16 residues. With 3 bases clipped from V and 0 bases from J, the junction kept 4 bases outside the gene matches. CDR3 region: CASSDSLAGDQETQYF. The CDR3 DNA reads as TGTGCCAGCAGTGATAGCCTAGCGGGAGACCAAGAGACCCAGTACTTC.